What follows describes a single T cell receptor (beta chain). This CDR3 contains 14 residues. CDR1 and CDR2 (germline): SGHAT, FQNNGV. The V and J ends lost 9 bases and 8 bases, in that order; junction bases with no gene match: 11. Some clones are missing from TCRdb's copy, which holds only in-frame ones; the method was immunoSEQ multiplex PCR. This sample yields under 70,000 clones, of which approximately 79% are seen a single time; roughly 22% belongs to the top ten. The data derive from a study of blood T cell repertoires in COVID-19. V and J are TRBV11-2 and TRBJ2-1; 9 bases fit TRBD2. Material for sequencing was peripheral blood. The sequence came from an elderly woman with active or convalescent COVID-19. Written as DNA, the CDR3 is TGTGCCAGTTCCCTGGCGGGGGGGCCTCATGAGCAGTTCTTC. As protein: CASSLAGGPHEQFF.